The T cell receptor beta chain described here comes from a study of blood T cell repertoires in COVID-19. Germline lookup yields CDR1 LNHDA and CDR2 SQIVND (reference sequence). V lost 0 bases and J lost 8, with 4 bases in between. The CDR3 contains 11 residues. This table comes from immunoSEQ multiplex PCR, and its TCRdb copy is limited to in-frame clones, with some not included. The sample contains some 200,000 clones, approximately 80% of which appear only once. This TCR was recovered from a woman between 35 and 50 years old who had recovered from COVID-19. The material sequenced was peripheral blood. The chain joins TRBV19 to TRBJ1-2; the D is unclear. The CDR3 DNA is TGTGCCAGTAGTATAGATCAAGGCTACACCTTC. As protein: CASSIDQGYTF.